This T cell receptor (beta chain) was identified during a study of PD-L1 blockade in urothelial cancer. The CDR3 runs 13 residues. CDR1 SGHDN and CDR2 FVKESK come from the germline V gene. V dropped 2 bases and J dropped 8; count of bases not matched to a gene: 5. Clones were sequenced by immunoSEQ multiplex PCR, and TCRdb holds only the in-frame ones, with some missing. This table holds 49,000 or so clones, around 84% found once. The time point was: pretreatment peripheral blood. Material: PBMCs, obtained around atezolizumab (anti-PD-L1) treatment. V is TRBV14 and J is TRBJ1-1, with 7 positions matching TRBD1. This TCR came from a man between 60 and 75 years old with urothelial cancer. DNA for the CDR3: TGTGCCAGCAGCCAACTAAGCAGGGGGGAAGCTTTCTTT. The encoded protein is CASSQLSRGEAFF.